The 24 T cell receptor beta chains below were found in one sample sequenced in a study of beta chain features in type 1 diabetes. Of the isolated RNA, all was reverse transcribed, and so the sequenced material was expressed TCRB transcripts. Generated by immunoSEQ multiplex PCR, the TCRdb table keeps only in-frame clones and is missing some. The top ten hold around 0.095% of the sample, which has 500,000 to 700,000 clones, around 15% seen once. The sequencing sample was made of naive CD4+ T cells from blood. These receptors originate from a man aged 18 to 35 in good health.

Details on this clone: Other DNA sequences from this sample encode an identical CDR3 as well. This chain connects TRBV28 to TRBJ1-2; D gene uncertain. V lost 4 bases and J lost 5, with 5 bases in between. Germline V gene lookup returns CDR1 MDHEN and CDR2 SYDVKM. This CDR3 spans 11 amino acids. The CDR3 reads CASSSRYGYTF. DNA for the CDR3: TGTGCCAGCAGTTCTAGATATGGCTACACCTTC.

The chain is built from TRBV14 and TRBJ2-2; possibly TRBD2 for D (5 bases). Per germline, CDR1 SGHDN and CDR2 FVKESK. With 0 bases removed from V and 0 bases from J, the gap between germline ends came to 8 bases. The CDR3 totals 16 residues. The CDR3 coding sequence is TGTGCCAGCAGCCAAGATTGGAGGACGAACACCGGGGAGCTGTTTTTT. It codes for CASSQDWRTNTGELFF.

The chain recombines TRBV9 with TRBJ2-1; D is possibly TRBD1 or TRBD2 (5 bases each). Germline lookup yields CDR1 SGDLS and CDR2 YYNGEE. Trimming pared 4 bases from V and 5 bases from J, leaving 16 bases between. The CDR3 covers 15 residues. The CDR3 protein is CASSPQGDYDNEQFF. The CDR3 coding sequence is TGTGCCAGCAGCCCTCAGGGAGATTACGACAATGAGCAGTTCTTC.

The chain employs TRBV15 and TRBJ1-5; D uncertain. Looked up from germline, CDR1 is LNHNV and CDR2 is YYDKDF (reference sequence). The germline V and J ends were trimmed by 5 bases and 7 bases, with 12 bases remaining between them. The CDR3 is made up of 13 amino acids. The CDR3 nucleotides read TGTGCCACCAGCGGTAACCCGGGGCAGCCCCAGCATTTT. Protein sequence: CATSGNPGQPQHF.

The chain has TRBV4-3 and TRBJ2-3; D is unresolved. Trimming removed 2 bases from V and 2 bases from J, with 8 bases in between. The CDR3 has 14 amino acids. From germline, CDR1 is LGHNA and CDR2 YSLEER. This CDR3 is CASSQSGSTDTQYF. The CDR3 DNA reads TGCGCCAGCAGCCAATCCGGGTCCACAGATACGCAGTATTTT.

Only a few counts were recorded for this clone. This chain joins TRBV12-2 and TRBJ1-5. TRBV12-2 corresponds to a pseudogene. This CDR3 has 14 amino acids. CDR3 residues: CASRLRPKNQPQHF. CDR3 bases: TGTGCAAGTCGCTTAAGACCGAAGAATCAGCCCCAGCATTTT.

This clone came up a few times. The chain couples TRBV7-9 to TRBJ2-2; D ambiguous. This CDR3 region has 9 residues. Germline CDR1 is SEHNR and CDR2 is FQNEAQ (reference sequence). The V end lost 8 bases, the J end lost 6 bases, and 1 base lay between the germline ends. CDR3 sequence: CASSGELFF. DNA for the CDR3: TGTGCCAGCTCCGGGGAGCTGTTTTTT.

The V call is TRBV9, the J call TRBJ1-5; D unclear. Germline V gene lookup returns CDR1 SGDLS and CDR2 YYNGEE. V was trimmed by 0 bases and J by 4 bases, leaving 8 bases between them. CDR3 size: 14 residues. CDR3 loop: CASSVEPENQPQHF. The CDR3, as DNA: TGTGCCAGCAGCGTAGAGCCAGAGAATCAGCCCCAGCATTTT.

This clone was seen more than once but under ten times. The chain links TRBV7-2 to TRBJ2-2, with D perhaps assigned TRBD1 or TRBD2 (5 bases each). Between the trimmed V and J ends, which lost 2 bases and 3 bases, there was a span of 10 bases. Germline CDR1 and CDR2: SGHTA and FQGNSA. This CDR3 is 15 amino acids long. CDR3 sequence reads: CASSLLRGDTGELFF. The CDR3 nucleotides read TGTGCCAGCAGCTTACTTCGAGGGGACACCGGGGAGCTGTTTTTT.

This clone was seen more than once but under ten times. The chain recombines TRBV7-9 with TRBJ1-5, with a tentative D call TRBD1 (5 bases). CDR1 SEHNR and CDR2 FQNEAQ come from the germline V gene (reference sequence). The CDR3 runs 14 residues. V lost 4 bases and J 0 bases, leaving 7 bases between the germline ends. The CDR3: CASSSRVSNQPQHF. CDR3 sequence (DNA): TGTGCCAGCAGCTCCAGGGTTAGCAATCAGCCCCAGCATTTT.

V gene TRBV9 combines with J gene TRBJ1-5; 10 bases are shared with TRBD1. The V segment lost 0 bases and the J segment 5 bases; nucleotides outside the gene matches: 2. The length of the CDR3 is 15 residues. CDR1 is SGDLS, CDR2 YYNGEE, per germline. The CDR3 region is CASSVEGTGDQPQHF. Here the CDR3 DNA reads TGTGCCAGCAGCGTAGAGGGGACAGGGGATCAGCCCCAGCATTTT. The whole variable domain, filled in from reference TRBV9 and TRBJ1-5, reads DSGVTQTPKHLITATGQRVTLRCSPRSGDLSVYWYQQSLDQGLQFLIQYYNGEERAKGNILERFSAQQFPDLHSELNLSSLELGDSALYFCASSVEGTGDQPQHFGDGTRLSIL.

The rearrangement joins TRBV7-2 to TRBJ1-1; TRBD1 matches 7 bases. Per the germline V gene, CDR1 is SGHTA and CDR2 is FQGNSA. The CDR3 covers 14 residues. With V trimmed by 5 bases and J by 5 bases, 8 bases remained unmatched. The CDR3 loop reads CASSTRDRGTEAFF. The CDR3 bases are TGTGCCAGCAGCACCCGGGACAGAGGTACTGAAGCTTTCTTT.

CDR3 sequence reads: CASSQAVTGELFF. CDR3 in DNA: TGTGCCAGCAGTCAGGCCGTAACCGGGGAGCTGTTTTTT. This sequence joins TRBV27 and TRBJ2-2; D gene ambiguous. The CDR3 is 13 amino acids. CDR1 is MNHEY, CDR2 SMNVEV, per germline (reference sequence). Trimming pared 5 bases from V and 5 bases from J, leaving 9 bases between.

This clone was detected only a few times. The chain joins TRBV29-1 to TRBJ2-3; D is tentatively TRBD1 or TRBD2 (5 bases each). This CDR3 comprises 13 residues. Trimming cost V 4 bases and J 1 base, with 9 bases left between them. Germline lookup yields CDR1 SQVTM and CDR2 ANQGSEA. The CDR3, as DNA: TGCAGCGTTGGGGTGGGACGCACAGATACGCAGTATTTT. Its protein is CSVGVGRTDTQYF.

J is TRBJ1-4 and V is TRBV27; 7 bases line up with TRBD1. The CDR3 extends over 15 amino acids. CDR1 is MNHEY, CDR2 SMNVEV, per germline (reference sequence). J lost 8 bases, V lost 4 bases, and 10 bases had no gene match. The CDR3 spells CASSSTQGRGEKLFF. The DNA for the CDR3 is TGTGCCAGCAGTTCTACACAGGGGCGAGGGGAAAAACTGTTTTTT.

The chain joins TRBV7-2 to TRBJ2-2; D gene uncertain. The length of the CDR3 is 15 residues. V lost 1 base and J 0 bases, leaving 6 bases between the germline ends. Germline V gene lookup returns CDR1 SGHTA and CDR2 FQGNSA. CDR3 DNA sequence: TGTGCCAGCAGCTTAGATTCGGCGAACACCGGGGAGCTGTTTTTT. Translated, it gives CASSLDSANTGELFF. Complete variable domain (other parts from reference TRBV7-2 and TRBJ2-2): GAGVSQSPSNKVTEKGKDVELRCDPISGHTALYWYRQSLGQGLEFLIYFQGNSAPDKSGLPSDRFSAERTGGSVSTLTIQRTQQEDSAVYLCASSLDSANTGELFFGEGSRLTVL.

This clone was observed a handful of times. The chain has TRBV11-1 and TRBJ2-2; D call uncertain. CDR3 length equals 12 residues. V dropped 5 bases and J dropped 6 bases, with 7 bases sitting between them. The germline CDR1 and CDR2 sequences are SGHAT and FQDESV (reference sequence). The DNA for the CDR3 is TGTGCCAGCAGCGACGGACCCGGGGAGCTGTTTTTT. This codes for CASSDGPGELFF.

This chain uses TRBV7-9 with TRBJ2-2; D is perhaps TRBD1 or TRBD2 (5 bases each). CDR3 length: 15 amino acids. V was cut by 4 bases and J by 2 bases, with 11 bases left in between. Germline values: CDR1 SEHNR, CDR2 FQNEAQ (reference sequence). The CDR3 coding sequence is TGTGCCAGCAGCTCCTTTGGGGGAAACACCGGGGAGCTGTTTTTT. Its protein product is CASSSFGGNTGELFF.

This clone was observed a few times. The rearrangement links TRBV5-6 to TRBJ2-1; D is uncertain. V lost 4 bases, J lost 6 bases, and 23 bases lay in between. From germline, CDR1 is SGHDT and CDR2 YYEEEE. This CDR3 region has 17 residues. Here the CDR3 reads CASSDQVLPPRGNEQFF. In DNA, the CDR3 is TGTGCCAGCAGCGATCAAGTACTTCCCCCCCGTGGCAATGAGCAGTTCTTC.

The chain uses TRBV4-3 and TRBJ2-1; 7 bases match TRBD2. Germline assignment: CDR1 LGHNA and CDR2 YSLEER. Germline trimming cut 0 bases from V and 2 bases from J; bases unmatched to any gene: 4. The CDR3 spans 16 residues. This CDR3 is CASSQEGGGAYNEQFF. CDR3 DNA: TGCGCCAGCAGCCAAGAGGGCGGGGGAGCCTACAATGAGCAGTTCTTC.

This clone has only a few counts. The chain is built from TRBV29-1 and TRBJ2-5; D perhaps matches TRBD2 (5 bases). Deletions cut 6 bases from V and 0 bases from J, with 11 bases between. Germline V gene data show CDR1 as SQVTM and CDR2 as ANQGSEA. The CDR3 spans 13 residues. CDR3 sequence reads: CSVLLADQETQYF. CDR3 in DNA: TGCAGCGTGCTCCTAGCCGACCAAGAGACCCAGTACTTC.

The chain combines TRBV27 with TRBJ2-6; either TRBD1 or TRBD2 may fit D (5 bases each). Looked up from germline, CDR1 is MNHEY and CDR2 is SMNVEV (reference sequence). The CDR3 consists of 17 residues. Trimming removed 3 bases at V and 0 bases at J, with 12 bases between. CDR3 DNA sequence: TGTGCCAGCAGTTTGAGGGGATGGAACTCTGGGGCCAACGTCCTGACTTTC. This sequence encodes CASSLRGWNSGANVLTF.

This clone was observed a few times. The CDR3: CASSQVLQGFYGYTF. The CDR3 DNA reads TGCGCCAGCAGCCAAGTTCTTCAGGGGTTCTATGGCTACACCTTC. J is TRBJ1-2 and V is TRBV4-3, with a weak D call TRBD1 (6 bases). Germline assignment: CDR1 LGHNA and CDR2 YSLEER. The V gene lost 1 base and the J gene lost 4 bases, with 13 bases spanning the gap. The CDR3 runs to 15 residues.

This chain joins TRBV18 and TRBJ1-1; unclear D gene. V was trimmed by 5 bases and J by 4 bases, leaving 14 bases between them. The CDR3 sequence is 14 residues long. The germline CDR1 and CDR2 sequences are KGHSH and LQKENI. The CDR3: CASSTGQTRTEAFF. The CDR3 nucleotides read TGTGCCAGCTCAACCGGGCAGACTCGCACTGAAGCTTTCTTT.